This entry describes one T cell receptor beta chain. The junction had 7 bases not matched to a gene; V was cut back by 5 bases and J by 10 bases. Germline V gene sequence: CDR1 LNHDA, CDR2 SQIVND (reference sequence). The CDR3 extends over 13 amino acids. These data originate in a study of T cells after yellow fever vaccination. A single record per CDR3 protein comes from TCRdb applying MiXCR to the 5' RACE reads. Of about 320,000 distinct CDR3 sequences in the sample, roughly 10% were seen once. This chain joins TRBV19 and TRBJ2-1, with 8 bases lining up with TRBD2. This clonotype was obtained from a man between 18 and 35 years old who received the YFV17D yellow fever vaccine. The sample consisted of CD4+ T cells sorted from PBMCs, taken 45 days after the yellow fever booster vaccination. This CDR3 is CASSPGGAGEQFF. The CDR3 bases are TGTGCCAGTAGTCCCGGGGGGGCTGGAGAGCAGTTCTTC.